The 16 T cell receptor beta chains below all came from one sample that was sequenced in a study of cytomegalovirus exposure and HLA in healthy donors. 13 Jbeta primers and 60 Vbeta primers were used for the PCR. Clones were read by immunoSEQ multiplex PCR, and TCRdb kept only the in-frame ones, dropping some. Of under 200,000 clones listed, 75% were seen once; the top ten hold just under 5%. Sequencing was done on a sample of PBMCs. These TCRs come from a male donor in good health and CMV-seronegative.

Only one count was recorded for this clone. This chain links TRBV11-2 with TRBJ1-6; 7 nucleotides match TRBD1. The CDR3 spans 16 residues. With V trimmed by 5 bases and J by 8 bases, 12 bases remained unmatched. The germline CDR1 and CDR2 sequences are SGHAT and FQNNGV. CDR3 amino acids: CASSPSDRVVDSPLHF. The CDR3 nucleotides read TGTGCCAGCAGCCCGTCAGACAGGGTGGTCGATTCACCCCTCCACTTT.

V is TRBV20-1 and J is TRBJ2-5; D may be TRBD2 (6 bases). This CDR3 has 11 amino acids. Trimming stripped 4 bases from V and 11 bases from J, with 14 bases between. CDR1 and CDR2 (germline): DFQATT, SNEGSKA (reference sequence). In DNA form, the CDR3 reads TGCAGTGCTACATACCGGGGGTCTCAGTACTTC. This codes for CSATYRGSQYF.

V is TRBV10-3 and J is TRBJ1-5, with D possibly being TRBD1 (6 bases). The CDR3 contains 14 residues. CDR1 and CDR2 from the germline V gene are ENHRY and SYGVKD. The ends were cut back, 0 bases at V and 6 bases at J, with 9 bases in the middle. The CDR3 reads CAISESWGLQPQHF. The CDR3 DNA reads as TGTGCCATCAGTGAGTCGTGGGGGCTTCAGCCCCAGCATTTT.

The J gene is TRBJ1-4, the V gene TRBV19; 7 nucleotides align to TRBD1. CDR3 length: 14 residues. CDR1 is LNHDA, CDR2 SQIVND, per germline (reference sequence). V lost 6 bases to trimming and J lost 8 bases; unmatched junction nucleotides: 9. This chain's CDR3 is CASSDRQGHEKLFF. The CDR3 DNA follows: TGTGCCAGTAGCGACCGACAGGGACACGAAAAACTGTTTTTT.

This clone has just one count. The chain joins TRBV9 to TRBJ1-6; 7 bases map to TRBD1. V shed 4 bases, J shed 14 bases, and the junction held 6 bases outside the gene matches. Germline V gene data show CDR1 as SGDLS and CDR2 as YYNGEE. The CDR3 is 12 amino acids. The chain's CDR3 is CASSQTGSTLHF. CDR3 in DNA: TGTGCCAGCAGCCAGACAGGGTCGACCCTCCACTTT.

This sequence joins TRBV7-2 and TRBJ2-5; D is possibly TRBD2 (7 bases). V was shortened by 5 bases and J by 11 bases, with 21 bases between the two germline ends. The CDR3 consists of 14 residues. Germline CDR1 and CDR2: SGHTA and FQGNSA. CDR3 residues: CASSAAGASMAQYF. CDR3 coding DNA: TGTGCCAGCAGCGCCGCGGGGGCATCAATGGCGCAGTACTTC.

The rearrangement uses TRBV5-1 and TRBJ1-1; D is perhaps TRBD1 (5 bases). Looked up from germline, CDR1 is SGHRS and CDR2 is YFSETQ. The V gene lost 3 bases and the J gene lost 8 bases, with 20 bases spanning the gap. The CDR3 extends over 15 amino acids. CDR3: CASSSLGRSSTEAFF. The CDR3 nucleotides are TGCGCCAGCAGCTCCCTGGGGCGTTCTTCTACCGAAGCTTTCTTT.

V is TRBV28 and J is TRBJ2-1, with TRBD2 identical over 8 bases. The CDR3 is 15 residues long. The germline gives CDR1 MDHEN, CDR2 SYDVKM. V shed 2 bases, J shed 10 bases, and the junction held 10 bases outside the gene matches. This CDR3 is CASSLPSGSLREQFF. In DNA, the CDR3 is TGTGCCAGCAGTTTACCCAGCGGGAGTTTACGGGAGCAGTTCTTC.

The J gene is TRBJ1-2, the V gene TRBV14, with 7 bases that match TRBD1. J gave up 10 bases and V 0 bases, and 11 bases lay outside the gene matches. The CDR3 is 15 residues long. The germline V gene has CDR1 SGHDN and CDR2 FVKESK. The CDR3 is CASSQDRQGSRAYTF. In DNA form, the CDR3 reads TGTGCCAGCAGCCAAGACCGACAGGGTAGTAGGGCCTACACCTTC.

The sample holds a few counts of this clone. The chain carries TRBV19 and TRBJ1-4; 9 bases are a match to TRBD1. The V segment lost 6 bases and the J segment 0 bases; nucleotides outside the gene matches: 8. Germline V gives CDR1 LNHDA, CDR2 SQIVND (reference sequence). CDR3 length equals 17 residues. Here the CDR3 reads CASSRDREPPTNEKLFF. DNA of the CDR3: TGTGCCAGTAGCCGGGACAGGGAGCCACCAACTAATGAAAAACTGTTTTTT.

As DNA, the CDR3 is TGTGCCAGCAGTGGCCGGGACAGGGCCTCGGGTGAGCAGTTCTTC. Amino acids: CASSGRDRASGEQFF. This chain uses TRBV28 with TRBJ2-1; 9 nucleotides agree with TRBD1. The CDR3 runs 15 residues. The V gene end was trimmed by 5 bases and the J gene end by 9 bases; junction bases not matched to a gene: 11. CDR1 is MDHEN, CDR2 SYDVKM, per germline.

CDR3 region: CASRLGQFYEQYF. Written as DNA, the CDR3 is TGTGCCAGCAGACTCGGACAGTTCTACGAGCAGTACTTC. The gene calls are TRBV27 and TRBJ2-7; D is perhaps TRBD1 (6 bases). Germline CDR1 is MNHEY and CDR2 is SMNVEV (reference sequence). This CDR3 has 13 amino acids. V shed 6 bases and J shed 3 bases, with 12 bases lying between them.

The CDR3 DNA reads as TGTGCCAGCAGTTACGGGACAGGGGTCGGCCAGCCCCAGCATTTT. This sequence encodes CASSYGTGVGQPQHF. The V gene is TRBV6-6, the J gene TRBJ1-5; 10 bases agree with TRBD1. The J segment lost 7 bases and the V segment lost 2 bases, leaving 5 bases of the junction unmatched. Germline CDR1 and CDR2: MNHNY and SVGAGI (reference sequence). The CDR3 consists of 15 residues.

This rearrangement joins TRBV28 to TRBJ2-5; D remains unclear. The J call may be incorrect, as the DNA end agrees better with TRBJ2-7. Looked up from germline, CDR1 is MDHEN and CDR2 is SYDVKM. The CDR3 totals 12 residues. The CDR3 region is CASSTPLLEQYF. The CDR3 coding sequence is TGTGCCAGCAGTACCCCCCTCCTCGAGCAGTACTTC.

V is TRBV19 and J is TRBJ2-7; no clear D gene. The V gene lost 6 bases and the J gene lost 4 bases, with 13 bases spanning the gap. The length of the CDR3 is 13 residues. Germline values: CDR1 LNHDA, CDR2 SQIVND (reference sequence). This CDR3 is CASRSLVGYEQYF. The CDR3 DNA follows: TGTGCCAGTAGGTCTCTCGTCGGTTACGAGCAGTACTTC.

The chain joins TRBV7-3 to TRBJ1-1; D remains ambiguous. With 1 base removed from V and 0 bases from J, the gap between germline ends came to 9 bases. From germline, CDR1 is SGHTA and CDR2 FQGTGA. The CDR3 length is 15 residues. The CDR3 here is CASSLRASVNTEAFF. CDR3 bases: TGTGCCAGCAGCTTAAGGGCATCAGTGAACACTGAAGCTTTCTTT.